The TCR beta chain under discussion was sequenced for a study of spatial heterogeneity in lung cancer. Study as a whole: There was a strong correlation between the counts of TCR transcripts measured in tumor regions and a T cell transcriptional module score that was calculated from matched bulk RNA-seq.

The V gene end was trimmed by 6 bases and the J gene end by 3 bases; junction bases not matched to a gene: 10. Germline CDR1 and CDR2: SGHTA and FQGNSA. The CDR3 covers 16 residues. This clonotype was observed at least ten times. Its matching antigen is unknown. Broader study findings: How many expanded intratumoral alpha and beta TCRs were present tracked the tumor mutation count, which was a count of nonsynonymous mutations. Alpha chain coverage of tumor T cells was estimated at approximately 7.5%, and beta chain coverage at 12% to 15%.

The time point: sample taken at primary tumor resection. Using its own MiXCR run on the 5' RACE reads, TCRdb lists one record per CDR3 protein. The repertoire holds 8,000 to 10,000 distinct CDR3 sequences, with 8% to 10% as singletons. The chain has TRBV7-2 and TRBJ2-3; 9 nucleotides match TRBD2. Sequencing used lung tumor tissue, obtained at surgery. This receptor was identified in a female donor with early-stage non-small cell lung cancer. The CDR3 DNA sequence: TGTGCCAGCAGACCTAAAGGGGCGGGGGGGACAGATACGCAGTATTTT. This gives the protein CASRPKGAGGTDTQYF.